Shown below are 29 T cell receptor beta chains from a single sample sequenced in a study of blood T cell repertoires in COVID-19. TCRdb keeps only in-frame clones here, not all; method: immunoSEQ multiplex PCR. The data hold about 150,000 clones, with approximately 90% observed a single time. The source material was peripheral blood. The receptors here all came from a woman in her fifties or sixties with acute or convalescent COVID-19.

V gene TRBV3-1 (or the pseudogene TRBV3-2) combines with J gene TRBJ2-1, with TRBD2 matching 11 bases. V lost 4 bases to trimming and J lost 0 bases; unmatched junction nucleotides: 2. CDR1 is LGHDT, CDR2 YNNKEL, per germline (reference sequence). CDR3 size: 16 residues. The CDR3 region has the DNA TGTGCCAGCAGCCCTACTAGCGGGGGCTCCTACAATGAGCAGTTCTTC. This translates into CASSPTSGGSYNEQFF.

The chain combines TRBV19 with TRBJ2-7; possible D gene TRBD2, 7 bases. Between the trimmed V and J ends, which lost 3 bases and 5 bases, there was a span of 17 bases. CDR3 size: 15 residues. Germline V gene sequence: CDR1 LNHDA, CDR2 SQIVND (reference sequence). CDR3 DNA sequence: TGTGCCAGTAGTATTGGTGGGGGGGCTACGGACGAGCAGTACTTC. It yields the protein CASSIGGGATDEQYF.

This chain connects TRBV2 to TRBJ1-5; D might be TRBD1 (5 bases). V lost 7 bases, J lost 0 bases, and 10 bases lay in between. Germline CDR1 reads SNHLY; CDR2 reads FYNNEI. This CDR3 spans 14 amino acids. CDR3 bases: TGTGCCAGCAAGCAGGGTGGTAGCAATCAGCCCCAGCATTTT. It is translated as CASKQGGSNQPQHF. Full variable domain (outside the CDR3, taken from reference TRBV2 and TRBJ1-5): EPEVTQTPSHQVTQMGQEVILRCVPISNHLYFYWYRQILGQKVEFLVSFYNNEISEKSEIFDDQFSVERPDGSNFTLKIRSTKLEDSAMYFCASKQGGSNQPQHFGDGTRLSIL.

This clone showed up just once. The chain employs TRBV30 and TRBJ2-1; TRBD2 aligns across 8 bases. Germline V gene data show CDR1 as GTSNPN and CDR2 as SVGIG (reference sequence). V dropped 1 base and J dropped 1; count of bases not matched to a gene: 3. The CDR3 totals 15 residues. For the CDR3, the DNA is TGTGCCTGGAGTGACGGGAGGGTGTCCTACAATGAGCAGTTCTTC. Its translation is CAWSDGRVSYNEQFF.

This chain uses TRBV19 with TRBJ2-3; 8 bases agree with TRBD2. Germline trimming cut 4 bases from V and 6 bases from J; bases unmatched to any gene: 6. This CDR3 comprises 14 residues. Germline-derived CDR1 and CDR2 are LNHDA and SQIVND (reference sequence). The CDR3 region is CASSTTGGVDTQYF. The DNA of the CDR3 is TGTGCCAGTAGTACAACCGGGGGGGTGGATACGCAGTATTTT.

The V gene is TRBV5-1, the J gene TRBJ1-4; D gene uncertain. Germline V gene lookup returns CDR1 SGHRS and CDR2 YFSETQ. With 0 bases removed from V and 4 bases from J, the gap between germline ends came to 7 bases. This CDR3 is 14 amino acids long. CDR3 sequence reads: CASSLASGNEKLFF. The CDR3 DNA reads TGCGCCAGCAGCTTGGCATCGGGTAATGAAAAACTGTTTTTT.

This rearrangement joins TRBV19 to TRBJ1-2; no reliable D call. Trimming removed 6 bases at V and 3 bases at J, with 17 bases between. There are 15 residues in the CDR3. The germline gives CDR1 LNHDA, CDR2 SQIVND (reference sequence). CDR3 region: CASSLLRNPYYGYTF. The CDR3 DNA reads as TGTGCCAGTAGCCTGCTCAGGAATCCCTACTATGGCTACACCTTC.

This clone was counted only a few times. The chain carries TRBV6-5 and TRBJ1-1, with D hard to call. Trimming shortened V by 0 bases and J by 0 bases, and 5 bases separated the two germline ends. CDR1 is MNHEY and CDR2 is SVGAGI in the germline V gene. The CDR3 sequence is 14 residues long. The CDR3 DNA follows: TGTGCCAGCAGTTACTCTCAGGTGAACACTGAAGCTTTCTTT. It encodes CASSYSQVNTEAFF.

The chain employs TRBV2 and TRBJ1-5; 7 bases match TRBD1. CDR3 size: 16 residues. Looked up from germline, CDR1 is SNHLY and CDR2 is FYNNEI. V dropped 7 bases and J dropped 4; count of bases not matched to a gene: 13. In nucleotides, the CDR3 is TGTGCCAGCACGGGTATCGGGGCAGGGGGGAATCAGCCCCAGCATTTT. It yields the protein CASTGIGAGGNQPQHF.

The genes are TRBV7-3 and TRBJ2-2; D call uncertain. The CDR3 contains 12 residues. Trimming left V 3 bases short and J 6 bases short, with 5 bases between. The germline V gene has CDR1 SGHTA and CDR2 FQGTGA. The CDR3 DNA is TGTGCCAGCAGCTTCAGGCCCGGGGAGCTGTTTTTT. Its protein is CASSFRPGELFF.

V is TRBV7-3 and J is TRBJ2-7; D possibly corresponds to TRBD2 (6 bases). CDR1 is SGHTA and CDR2 is FQGTGA in the germline V gene. V lost 2 bases and J lost 2, with 13 bases in between. CDR3 length: 15 amino acids. CDR3 DNA: TGTGCCAGCAGCTTAGGAGGGTACCACCCCTACGAGCAGTACTTC. This codes for CASSLGGYHPYEQYF.

J is TRBJ2-7 and V is TRBV3-1 (or the pseudogene TRBV3-2); TRBD2 might be the D (6 bases). Trimming cost V 0 bases and J 3 bases, with 12 bases left between them. Germline V CDR1 and CDR2: LGHDT, YNNKEL (reference sequence). The CDR3 runs 15 residues. The CDR3, as DNA: TGTGCCAGCAGCCAAGATCCCGGAGGGTACTACGAGCAGTACTTC. This gives the protein CASSQDPGGYYEQYF.

The chain couples TRBV10-3 to TRBJ1-5; 10 nucleotides match TRBD1. The CDR3 covers 17 residues. J gave up 6 bases and V 0 bases, and 8 bases lay outside the gene matches. Germline V gene sequence: CDR1 ENHRY, CDR2 SYGVKD. DNA of the CDR3: TGTGCCATCAGTGAGTCGGATCGGACAGGGGGACGTCAGCCCCAGCATTTT. Translating it yields CAISESDRTGGRQPQHF.

About this clone: The junction and the germline gene differ at one end; a read error may be behind it. The chain recombines TRBV30 with TRBJ2-3, with D uncertain. In germline, CDR1 is GTSNPN, CDR2 SVGIG (reference sequence). The CDR3 covers 13 residues. The CDR3 DNA sequence: TGTGCCTGGAGTCTTCGTCAGGCAGATATGCAGTATTTT. Translation gives CAWSLRQADMQYF.

V is TRBV7-7 and J is TRBJ2-3, with 7 bases identical to TRBD2. The CDR3 length is 16 residues. Germline loops: CDR1 SSHAT, CDR2 FNYEAQ (reference sequence). Germline trimming cut 5 bases from V and 2 bases from J; bases unmatched to any gene: 10. CDR3 protein: CASSPLAGDPTDTQYF. In DNA, the CDR3 is TGTGCCAGCAGCCCCCTGGCGGGGGATCCCACAGATACGCAGTATTTT. The full variable domain, its missing parts supplied by reference TRBV7-7 and TRBJ2-3, is GAGVSQSPRYKVTKRGQDVTLRCDPISSHATLYWYQQALGQGPEFLTYFNYEAQPDKSGLPSDRFSAERPEGSISTLTIQRTEQRDSAMYRCASSPLAGDPTDTQYFGPGTRLTVL.

This sequence joins TRBV11-3 and TRBJ2-3; 12 bases agree with TRBD2. The CDR3 has 16 residues. The germline V gene has CDR1 SGHNT and CDR2 YENEEA. V was pared by 5 bases and J by 6 bases, with 9 bases of the junction left unmatched. CDR3 sequence (DNA): TGTGCCAGCAGCCCACGACTAGCGGGAGAGGGGGATACGCAGTATTTT. Translated: CASSPRLAGEGDTQYF. The entire variable domain, with the rest obtained from reference TRBV11-3 and TRBJ2-3, is as follows: EAGVVQSPRYKIIEKKQPVAFWCNPISGHNTLYWYLQNLGQGPELLIRYENEEAVDDSQLPKDRFSAERLKGVDSTLKIQPAELGDSAVYLCASSPRLAGEGDTQYFGPGTRLTVL.

This sequence joins TRBV5-1 and TRBJ2-3; TRBD2 aligns across 10 bases. The CDR3 covers 16 residues. The trim removed 4 bases at V and 2 bases at J, leaving 7 bases unmatched. Looked up from germline, CDR1 is SGHRS and CDR2 is YFSETQ. The CDR3 loop reads CASSPRTSGTTDTQYF. The DNA of the CDR3 is TGCGCCAGCAGCCCTAGGACTAGCGGAACCACAGATACGCAGTATTTT.

V and J are TRBV18 and TRBJ1-3, with D unclear. In germline, CDR1 is KGHSH, CDR2 LQKENI. This CDR3 comprises 12 residues. The V and J ends lost 8 bases and 4 bases respectively, with 9 bases between them. CDR3 sequence reads: CASAERGNTIYF. For the CDR3, the DNA is TGTGCCAGCGCAGAAAGAGGAAACACCATATATTTT.

The chain uses TRBV2 and TRBJ1-5, with D possibly matching TRBD1 (6 bases). The V and J ends lost 6 bases and 5 bases respectively, with 14 bases between them. CDR1 and CDR2 from the germline V gene are SNHLY and FYNNEI. This CDR3 has 14 residues. The CDR3 is CASSATGSYQPQHF. CDR3 in DNA: TGTGCCAGCAGCGCCACAGGGAGTTATCAGCCCCAGCATTTT. Filled out from reference TRBV2 and TRBJ1-5, the complete variable domain reads EPEVTQTPSHQVTQMGQEVILRCVPISNHLYFYWYRQILGQKVEFLVSFYNNEISEKSEIFDDQFSVERPDGSNFTLKIRSTKLEDSAMYFCASSATGSYQPQHFGDGTRLSIL.

As to this clone: The junction does not match germline at one end; this may be a read error. The V gene is TRBV6-5, the J gene TRBJ1-2; D perhaps matches TRBD1 (5 bases). Germline loops: CDR1 MNHEY, CDR2 SVGAGI. This CDR3 has 12 residues. The CDR3 DNA reads as TGTGCCAGCAGCTATGGAAATGGCGGGGCCAACTTC. Its translation: CASSYGNGGANF.

The rearrangement uses TRBV7-9 and TRBJ2-7, with 8 bases aligning to TRBD1. Germline V gene sequence: CDR1 SEHNR, CDR2 FQNEAQ (reference sequence). The CDR3 is 15 residues long. Trimming removed 4 bases from V and 7 bases from J; junction bases left unmatched: 12. The CDR3 here is CASSSFKGDRSEQYF. CDR3 DNA sequence: TGTGCCAGCAGCTCCTTTAAAGGGGACAGGTCGGAGCAGTACTTC.

V usage is TRBV5-6 and J usage is TRBJ1-2; D may be TRBD1 (6 bases). Trimming removed 4 bases at V and 5 bases at J, with 12 bases between. This CDR3 spans 13 amino acids. The V gene's germline CDR1 is SGHDT and CDR2 YYEEEE. In DNA form, the CDR3 reads TGTGCCAGCAGCATATCTACAGGGTATGGCTACACCTTC. Protein: CASSISTGYGYTF. The variable domain in full, with the rest retrieved from reference TRBV5-6 and TRBJ1-2, is DAGVTQSPTHLIKTRGQQVTLRCSPKSGHDTVSWYQQALGQGPQFIFQYYEEEERQRGNFPDRFSGHQFPNYSSELNVNALLLGDSALYLCASSISTGYGYTFGSGTRLTVV.

The chain couples TRBV2 to TRBJ2-7, with TRBD1 matching over 9 bases. The ends lost 1 base at V and 4 bases at J; junction bases unmatched: 11. This CDR3 has 17 amino acids. Germline loops: CDR1 SNHLY, CDR2 FYNNEI. The CDR3 region has the DNA TGTGCCAGCAGTGAAGACCCCCGGGACAGGGTTAGGTACGAGCAGTACTTC. This sequence encodes CASSEDPRDRVRYEQYF.

The rearrangement links TRBV18 to TRBJ2-1; 9 bases match TRBD2. The CDR3 sequence is 15 residues long. The V and J ends lost 0 bases and 4 bases, in that order; junction bases with no gene match: 1. Germline V gives CDR1 KGHSH, CDR2 LQKENI. CDR3 sequence reads: CASSPPTSGYNEQFF. The CDR3 DNA follows: TGTGCCAGCTCACCACCGACTAGCGGATACAATGAGCAGTTCTTC.

The chain links TRBV7-2 to TRBJ2-2; TRBD1 agrees at 11 bases. With 6 bases clipped from V and 4 bases from J, the junction kept 7 bases outside the gene matches. Germline V lookup: CDR1 SGHTA, CDR2 FQGNSA. CDR3 length: 16 amino acids. The CDR3 nucleotides are TGTGCCAGCAGTGGACAGGGGGCAAGAGGCACCGGGGAGCTGTTTTTT. Translation gives CASSGQGARGTGELFF.

J is TRBJ1-6 and V is TRBV5-6; no clear D. Germline CDR1 reads SGHDT; CDR2 reads YYEEEE. The CDR3 contains 14 residues. The V end was cut by 1 base, the J end by 0 bases, with 2 bases between. CDR3 sequence: CASSLYSYNSPLHF. The CDR3 DNA is TGTGCCAGCAGCTTGTACTCCTATAATTCACCCCTCCACTTT. The whole variable domain, filled in from reference TRBV5-6 and TRBJ1-6, reads DAGVTQSPTHLIKTRGQQVTLRCSPKSGHDTVSWYQQALGQGPQFIFQYYEEEERQRGNFPDRFSGHQFPNYSSELNVNALLLGDSALYLCASSLYSYNSPLHFGNGTRLTVT.

The chain has TRBV29-1 and TRBJ2-1; 12 nucleotides line up with TRBD2. V lost 7 bases, J lost 7 bases, and 8 bases stayed unmatched. The V gene's germline CDR1 is SQVTM and CDR2 ANQGSEA. CDR3 length equals 14 residues. The CDR3 region has the DNA TGCAGCGGTATCCTAGCGGGAGGGCCTAATGAGCAGTTCTTC. Its protein product is CSGILAGGPNEQFF.

V usage is TRBV4-1 and J usage is TRBJ2-1; weak D call: TRBD1 (5 bases). Germline V gene lookup returns CDR1 MGHRA and CDR2 YSYEKL. This CDR3 has 18 residues. V was clipped by 0 bases and J by 2 bases, with 17 bases between them. CDR3 nucleotides: TGCGCCAGCAGCCAAGATATGCAGGGTAGGTTTACCTACAATGAGCAGTTCTTC. It encodes CASSQDMQGRFTYNEQFF.

This clone came up a few times. The chain joins TRBV29-1 to TRBJ2-1; 10 bases line up with TRBD1. V trimming: 8 bases; J trimming: 10 bases; junction bases outside the gene matches: 8. CDR3 length: 12 amino acids. The V gene's germline CDR1 is SQVTM and CDR2 ANQGSEA. The CDR3 region is CSSDRGRGEQFF. CDR3 sequence (DNA): TGCAGCTCGGACAGGGGGAGGGGAGAGCAGTTCTTC.